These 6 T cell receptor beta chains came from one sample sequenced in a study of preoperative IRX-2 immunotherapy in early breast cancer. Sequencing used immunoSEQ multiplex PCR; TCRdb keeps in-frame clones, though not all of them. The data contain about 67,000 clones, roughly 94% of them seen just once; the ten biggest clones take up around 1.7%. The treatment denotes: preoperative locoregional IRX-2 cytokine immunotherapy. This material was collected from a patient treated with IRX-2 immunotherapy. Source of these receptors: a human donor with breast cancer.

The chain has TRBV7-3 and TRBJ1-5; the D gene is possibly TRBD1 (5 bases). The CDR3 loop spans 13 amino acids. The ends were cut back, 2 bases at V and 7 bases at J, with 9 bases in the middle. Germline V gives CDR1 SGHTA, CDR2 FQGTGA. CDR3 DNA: TGTGCCAGCAGCTTAGGTCGGGGCCAGCCCCAGCATTTT. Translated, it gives CASSLGRGQPQHF. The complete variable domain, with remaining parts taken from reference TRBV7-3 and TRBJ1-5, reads GAGVSQTPSNKVTEKGKYVELRCDPISGHTALYWYRQSLGQGPEFLIYFQGTGAADDSGLPNDRFFAVRPEGSVSTLKIQRTERGDSAVYLCASSLGRGQPQHFGDGTRLSIL.

CDR3 loop: CASSRRQGSYEQYF. CDR3 coding DNA: TGTGCCAGCAGCCGTCGCCAGGGGAGTTACGAGCAGTACTTC. The rearrangement joins TRBV11-3 to TRBJ2-7, with D maybe TRBD1 (6 bases). The CDR3 has 14 residues. Trimming cost V 5 bases and J 4 bases, with 15 bases left between them. Germline V lookup: CDR1 SGHNT, CDR2 YENEEA. The complete variable domain, with remaining parts taken from reference TRBV11-3 and TRBJ2-7, reads EAGVVQSPRYKIIEKKQPVAFWCNPISGHNTLYWYLQNLGQGPELLIRYENEEAVDDSQLPKDRFSAERLKGVDSTLKIQPAELGDSAVYLCASSRRQGSYEQYFGPGTRLTVT.

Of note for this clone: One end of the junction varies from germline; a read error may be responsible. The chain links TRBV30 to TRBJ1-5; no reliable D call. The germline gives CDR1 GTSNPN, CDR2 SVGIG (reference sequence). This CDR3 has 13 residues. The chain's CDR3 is CAWGVGSSTPQHF. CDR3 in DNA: TGTGCCTGGGGTGTGGGTAGTTCTACGCCCCAGCATTTT.

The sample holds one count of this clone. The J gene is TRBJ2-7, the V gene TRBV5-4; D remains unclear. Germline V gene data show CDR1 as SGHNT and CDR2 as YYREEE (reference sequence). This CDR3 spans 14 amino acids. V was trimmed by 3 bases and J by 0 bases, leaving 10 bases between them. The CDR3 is CASSYRENSYEQYF. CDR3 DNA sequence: TGTGCCAGCAGCTACCGAGAAAACTCCTACGAGCAGTACTTC.

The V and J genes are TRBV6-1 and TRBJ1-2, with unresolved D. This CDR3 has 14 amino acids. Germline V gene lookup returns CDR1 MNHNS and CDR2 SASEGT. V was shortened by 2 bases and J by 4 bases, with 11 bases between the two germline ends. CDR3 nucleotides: TGTGCCAGCAGTGAATCCCGACTCTCCTATGGCTACACCTTC. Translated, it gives CASSESRLSYGYTF.

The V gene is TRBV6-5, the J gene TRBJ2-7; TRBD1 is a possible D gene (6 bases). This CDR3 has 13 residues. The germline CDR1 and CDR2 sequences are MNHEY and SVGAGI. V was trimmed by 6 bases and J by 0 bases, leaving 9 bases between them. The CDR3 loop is CASSRDISYEQYF. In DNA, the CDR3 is TGTGCCAGCAGCCGGGACATCTCCTACGAGCAGTACTTC.